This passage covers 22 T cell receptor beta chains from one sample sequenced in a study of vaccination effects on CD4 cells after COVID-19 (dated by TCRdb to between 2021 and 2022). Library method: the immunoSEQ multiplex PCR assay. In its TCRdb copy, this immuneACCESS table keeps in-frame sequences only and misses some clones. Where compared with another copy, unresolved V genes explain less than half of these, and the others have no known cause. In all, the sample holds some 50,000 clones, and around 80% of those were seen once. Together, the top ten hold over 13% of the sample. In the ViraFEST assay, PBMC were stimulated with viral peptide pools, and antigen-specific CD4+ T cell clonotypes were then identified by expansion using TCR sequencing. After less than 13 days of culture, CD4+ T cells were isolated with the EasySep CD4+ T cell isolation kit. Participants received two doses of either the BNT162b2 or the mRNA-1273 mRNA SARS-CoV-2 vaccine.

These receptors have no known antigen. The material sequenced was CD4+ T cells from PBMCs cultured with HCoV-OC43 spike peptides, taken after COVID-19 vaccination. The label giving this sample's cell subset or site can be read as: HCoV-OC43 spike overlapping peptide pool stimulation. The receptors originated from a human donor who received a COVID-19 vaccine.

CDR3 protein: CASSSSNLNTEAFF. In DNA form, the CDR3 reads TGTGCCAGCAGTTCAAGCAATCTGAACACTGAAGCTTTCTTT. This chain joins TRBV6-6 and TRBJ1-1; no definite D call. This CDR3 region has 14 residues. Germline CDR1 MNHNY, CDR2 SVGAGI (reference sequence). V lost 4 bases, J lost 0 bases, and 9 bases lay in between.

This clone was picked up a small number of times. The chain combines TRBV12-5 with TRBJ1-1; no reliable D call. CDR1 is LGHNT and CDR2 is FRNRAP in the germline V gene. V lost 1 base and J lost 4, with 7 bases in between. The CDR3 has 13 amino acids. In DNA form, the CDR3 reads TGTGCTAGTGGTTTGGAAGTGCCCACTGAAGCTTTCTTT. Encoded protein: CASGLEVPTEAFF.

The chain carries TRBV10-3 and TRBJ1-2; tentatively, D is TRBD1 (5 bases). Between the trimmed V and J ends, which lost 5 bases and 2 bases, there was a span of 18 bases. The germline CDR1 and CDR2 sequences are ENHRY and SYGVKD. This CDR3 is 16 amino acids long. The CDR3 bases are TGTGCCATCAGTCCCCAAGGCGGGGAGGGGAACTATGGCTACACCTTC. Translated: CAISPQGGEGNYGYTF.

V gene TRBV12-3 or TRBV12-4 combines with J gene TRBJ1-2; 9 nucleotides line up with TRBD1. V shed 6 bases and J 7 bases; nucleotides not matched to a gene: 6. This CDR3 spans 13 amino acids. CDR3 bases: TGTGCCAGCAGCCGGACAGGGGAGGGTGGCTACACCTTC. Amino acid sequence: CASSRTGEGGYTF.

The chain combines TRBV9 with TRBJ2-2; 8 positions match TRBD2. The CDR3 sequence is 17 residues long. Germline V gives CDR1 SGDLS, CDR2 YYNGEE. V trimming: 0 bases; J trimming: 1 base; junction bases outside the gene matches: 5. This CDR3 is CASSVAGGLGNTGELFF. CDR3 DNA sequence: TGTGCCAGCAGCGTAGCGGGAGGGCTTGGGAACACCGGGGAGCTGTTTTTT.

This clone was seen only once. In nucleotides, the CDR3 is TGCGCCAGCAGTGACAGGGGAACAGATACGCAGTATTTT. It codes for CASSDRGTDTQYF. V is TRBV10-1 and J is TRBJ2-3, with D possibly matching TRBD1 (6 bases). Germline V CDR1 and CDR2: WNHNN, SYGVQD (reference sequence). V lost 3 bases and J 3 bases, leaving 7 bases between the germline ends. This CDR3 has 13 amino acids.

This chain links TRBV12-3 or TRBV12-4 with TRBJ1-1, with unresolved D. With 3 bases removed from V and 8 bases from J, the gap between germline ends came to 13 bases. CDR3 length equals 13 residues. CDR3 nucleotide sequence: TGTGCCAGCAGTTTTAGTTTTACGGGGGAAGCTTTCTTT. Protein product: CASSFSFTGEAFF.

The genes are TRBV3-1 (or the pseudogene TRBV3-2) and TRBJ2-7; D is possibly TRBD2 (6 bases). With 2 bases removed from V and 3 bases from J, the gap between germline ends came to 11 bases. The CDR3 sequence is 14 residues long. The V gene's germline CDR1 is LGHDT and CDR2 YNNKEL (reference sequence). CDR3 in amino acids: CASSQRGAGYEQYF. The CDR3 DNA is TGTGCCAGCAGCCAAAGAGGAGCGGGCTACGAGCAGTACTTC.

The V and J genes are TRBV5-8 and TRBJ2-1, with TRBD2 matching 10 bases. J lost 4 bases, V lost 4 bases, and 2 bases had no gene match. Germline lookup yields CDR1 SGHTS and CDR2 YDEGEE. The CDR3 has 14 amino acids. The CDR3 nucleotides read TGTGCCAGCAGCCTAGCGGGGGTATACAATGAGCAGTTCTTC. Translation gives CASSLAGVYNEQFF.

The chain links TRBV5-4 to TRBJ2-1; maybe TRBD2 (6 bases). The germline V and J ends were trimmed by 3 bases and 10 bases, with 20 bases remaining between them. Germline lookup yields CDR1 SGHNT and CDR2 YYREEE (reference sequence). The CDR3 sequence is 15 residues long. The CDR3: CASSYLAFGVEEQFF. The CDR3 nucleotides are TGTGCCAGCAGCTATCTAGCGTTTGGGGTGGAGGAGCAGTTCTTC. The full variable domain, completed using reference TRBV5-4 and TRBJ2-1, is ETGVTQSPTHLIKTRGQQVTLRCSSQSGHNTVSWYQQALGQGPQFIFQYYREEENGRGNFPPRFSGLQFPNYSSELNVNALELDDSALYLCASSYLAFGVEEQFFGPGTRLTVL.

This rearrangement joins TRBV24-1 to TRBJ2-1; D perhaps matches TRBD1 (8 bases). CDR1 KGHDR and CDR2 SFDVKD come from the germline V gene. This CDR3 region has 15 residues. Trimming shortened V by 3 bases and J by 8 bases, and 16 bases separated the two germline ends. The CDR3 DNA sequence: TGTGCCACCAGTGATCAAGGACAGGGAGGGTATGAGCAGTTCTTC. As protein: CATSDQGQGGYEQFF.

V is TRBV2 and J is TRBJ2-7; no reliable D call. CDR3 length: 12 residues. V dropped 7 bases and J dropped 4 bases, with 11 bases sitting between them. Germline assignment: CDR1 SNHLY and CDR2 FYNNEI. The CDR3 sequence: CASKLGGYEQYF. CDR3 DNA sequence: TGTGCCAGCAAATTGGGTGGTTACGAGCAGTACTTC.

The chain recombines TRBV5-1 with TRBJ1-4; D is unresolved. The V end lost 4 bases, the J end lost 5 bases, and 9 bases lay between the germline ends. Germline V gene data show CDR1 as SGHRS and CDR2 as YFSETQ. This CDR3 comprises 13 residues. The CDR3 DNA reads TGCGCCAGCAGCACCGCGTTGAATGAAAAACTGTTTTTT. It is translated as CASSTALNEKLFF.

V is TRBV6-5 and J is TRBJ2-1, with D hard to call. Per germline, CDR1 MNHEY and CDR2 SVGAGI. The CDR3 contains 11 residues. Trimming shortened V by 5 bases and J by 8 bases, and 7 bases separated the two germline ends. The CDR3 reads CASSNSDEQFF. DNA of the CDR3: TGTGCCAGCAGTAACAGTGATGAGCAGTTCTTC.

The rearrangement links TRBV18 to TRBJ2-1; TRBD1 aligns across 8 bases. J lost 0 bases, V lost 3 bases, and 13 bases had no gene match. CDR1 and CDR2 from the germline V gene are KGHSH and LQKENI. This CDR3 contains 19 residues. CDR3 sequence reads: CASSPFGSGTGSSYNEQFF. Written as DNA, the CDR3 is TGTGCCAGCTCACCGTTTGGGTCCGGGACAGGTAGCTCCTACAATGAGCAGTTCTTC.

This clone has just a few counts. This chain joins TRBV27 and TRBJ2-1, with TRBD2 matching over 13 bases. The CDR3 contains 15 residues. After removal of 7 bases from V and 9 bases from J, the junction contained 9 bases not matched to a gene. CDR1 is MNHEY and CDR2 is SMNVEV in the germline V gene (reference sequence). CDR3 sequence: CASTNGGLAGVEQFF. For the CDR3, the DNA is TGTGCCAGCACTAACGGAGGACTAGCGGGAGTTGAGCAGTTCTTC.

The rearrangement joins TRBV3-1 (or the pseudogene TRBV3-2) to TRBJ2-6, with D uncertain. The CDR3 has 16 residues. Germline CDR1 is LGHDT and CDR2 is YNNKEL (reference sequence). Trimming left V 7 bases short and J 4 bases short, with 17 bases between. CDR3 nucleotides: TGTGCCAGCACTCTTGACATGGGTTCCGGGGCCAACGTCCTGACTTTC. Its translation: CASTLDMGSGANVLTF.

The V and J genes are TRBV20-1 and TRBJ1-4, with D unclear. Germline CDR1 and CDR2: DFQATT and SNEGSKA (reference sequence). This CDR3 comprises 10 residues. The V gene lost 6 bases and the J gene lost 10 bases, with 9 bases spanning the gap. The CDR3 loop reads CSAPGPKLFF. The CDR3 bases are TGCAGTGCCCCAGGCCCAAAACTGTTTTTT.

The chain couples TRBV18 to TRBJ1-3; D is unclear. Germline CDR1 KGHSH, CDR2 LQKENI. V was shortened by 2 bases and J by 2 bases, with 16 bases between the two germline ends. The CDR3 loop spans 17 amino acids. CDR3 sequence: CASSPSPTASTGNTIYF. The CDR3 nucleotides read TGTGCCAGCTCACCAAGTCCTACAGCATCCACTGGAAACACCATATATTTT. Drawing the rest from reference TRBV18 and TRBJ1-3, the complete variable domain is NAGVMQNPRHLVRRRGQEARLRCSPMKGHSHVYWYRQLPEEGLKFMVYLQKENIIDESGMPKERFSAEFPKEGPSILRIQQVVRGDSAAYFCASSPSPTASTGNTIYFGEGSWLTVV.

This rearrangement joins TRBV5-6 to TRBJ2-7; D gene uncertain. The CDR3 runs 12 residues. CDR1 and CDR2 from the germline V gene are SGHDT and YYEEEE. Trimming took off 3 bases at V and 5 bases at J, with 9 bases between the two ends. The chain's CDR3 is CASSSLYDEQYF. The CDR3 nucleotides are TGTGCCAGCAGCTCCCTTTACGACGAGCAGTACTTC. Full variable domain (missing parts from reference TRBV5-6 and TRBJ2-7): DAGVTQSPTHLIKTRGQQVTLRCSPKSGHDTVSWYQQALGQGPQFIFQYYEEEERQRGNFPDRFSGHQFPNYSSELNVNALLLGDSALYLCASSSLYDEQYFGPGTRLTVT.

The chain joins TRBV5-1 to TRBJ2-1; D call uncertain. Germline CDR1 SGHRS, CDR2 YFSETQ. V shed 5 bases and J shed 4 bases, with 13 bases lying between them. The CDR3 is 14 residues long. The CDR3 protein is CASSYLLVYNEQFF. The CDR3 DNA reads TGCGCCAGCAGTTATTTACTGGTTTACAATGAGCAGTTCTTC.

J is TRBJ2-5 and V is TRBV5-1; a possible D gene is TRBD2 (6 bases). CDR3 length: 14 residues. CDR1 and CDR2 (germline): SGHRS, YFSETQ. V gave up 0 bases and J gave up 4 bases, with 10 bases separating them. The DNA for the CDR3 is TGCGCCAGCAGCTTGGGGCGGGAACCAGAGACCCAGTACTTC. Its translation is CASSLGREPETQYF.